The clone carrying this T cell receptor beta chain has a handful of counts. Its target is unknown. The 5'RACE method, run with constant-segment primers, produced TCR alpha and TCR beta cDNA libraries (carrying sample barcodes and UMIs). TCRdb re-analysed the 5' RACE reads in MiXCR, keeping a single row per CDR3 protein. The repertoire includes some 82,000 distinct CDR3 sequences, 9.5% to 15% of them detected once, and less than 45% sits in the top ten. This entry comes from a study of T-cell memory formation after mild COVID-19. Overall study context: TCR clusters showed largely donor specificity.

Whole-study results and caveats: Memory from before infection featured some responding clones, which suggests cross-reactive memory joined.

The CDR3 loop spans 12 amino acids. V dropped 3 bases and J dropped 6; count of bases not matched to a gene: 2. Germline V gene lookup returns CDR1 SEHNR and CDR2 FQNEAQ (reference sequence). The sample consisted of PBMCs or a T cell subset sorted from them (not recorded which). The rearrangement uses TRBV7-9 and TRBJ2-7; 7 nucleotides align to TRBD1. The TCR comes from a man between 18 and 35 years old who had mild COVID-19 (a few samples of this study predate the infection). Cell type and time point are not known. CDR3 in amino acids: CASSLAGGEQYV. For the CDR3, the DNA is TGTGCCAGCAGCTTGGCAGGGGGCGAGCAGTACGTC.